This TCR beta chain is from a study of prognosis after radiotherapy for stage I lung cancer. Across the study: The study enrolled some 12 men and 6 women as patients, aged roughly 53 to 84 with a median of approximately 70 years. Radiotherapy: SBRT, 3 to 5 fractions, biologically effective dose at least 100 Gy. Study observations and caveats: Patients who had metastases reportedly showed TRBV and TRBJ gene usage that varied from that of patients who did not.

TCR beta CDR3 amplification from genomic DNA was performed by two-round multiplex PCR. TRBV and TRBJ genes each had their own specific primers in first-round PCR. Each CDR3 protein is one row after TCRdb ran MiXCR on the multiplex PCR reads. The table has roughly 13,000 distinct CDR3 sequences, approximately 46% seen once. As to this clonotype: Its antigen remains unknown.

V lost 1 base, J lost 7 bases, and 12 bases lay in between. Germline values: CDR1 KGHDR, CDR2 SFDVKD. This CDR3 region has 15 residues. The rearrangement uses TRBV24-1 and TRBJ2-2; D uncertain. The sequencing here drew on PBMCs, taken before or after stereotactic body radiation therapy (not recorded which). The sequence was collected from a donor at least 50 years old with non-small cell lung cancer. The CDR3 sequence: CATSDFGWEGGELFF. CDR3 coding DNA: TGTGCCACCAGTGATTTTGGTTGGGAAGGCGGGGAGCTGTTTTTT.